This T cell receptor (beta chain) was sequenced in a study of shared clonotypes between healthy human individuals. CDR1 is LNHNV and CDR2 is YYDKDF in the germline V gene (reference sequence). The V end was cut by 0 bases, the J end by 0 bases, with 6 bases between. CDR3 size: 16 residues. With respect to this clone: Its matching antigen is unknown.

Broader study findings: Of the naive CD4 clonotypes, around 4.9% were shared across several donors.

The data were produced by immunoSEQ multiplex PCR, yet TCRdb's version contains in-frame clones alone and is incomplete. The repertoire holds 2,500,000 or so clones, with approximately 92% as singletons. The chain has TRBV15 and TRBJ1-6; D is undetermined. The TCR comes from a man younger than 35 in good health. Specimen: naive CD4+ T cells sorted from blood. Specified subset: CD45RA+ positively selected. CDR3: CATSRDRSSYNSPLHF. The CDR3 DNA sequence: TGTGCCACCAGCAGAGACAGAAGCTCCTATAATTCACCCCTCCACTTT. Using reference TRBV15 and TRBJ1-6 for the parts outside the CDR3, the full variable domain is DAMVIQNPRYQVTQFGKPVTLSCSQTLNHNVMYWYQQKSSQAPKLLFHYYDKDFNNEADTPDNFQSRRPNTSFCFLDIRSPGLGDTAMYLCATSRDRSSYNSPLHFGNGTRLTVT.